This T cell receptor beta chain was captured by sequencing in a study of T cells in Graves' hyperthyroidism and ophthalmopathy (dated by TCRdb to the late 2010s). With regard to the full study: Peripheral blood was collected at initial diagnosis, before any treatment. A discovery cohort of approximately 97 patients, fewer than 50 with Graves' ophthalmopathy and about 58 with stable Graves' hyperthyroidism, was used to find distinguishing TCR V-J signatures. Prospective prediction of ophthalmopathy was tested in an independent validation cohort of 18 to 20 hyperthyroidism patients and 17 patients who later progressed to ophthalmopathy. The approximately 98 discovery patients were randomly divided into training and test sets at a 7:3 ratio. Thyroid tissue and blood T-cell repertoires from several Graves' hyperthyroidism patients were also compared in the study. Following sampling, methimazole starting at 30 mg daily was given to hyperthyroidism patients, and high-dose intravenous methylprednisolone was given to ophthalmopathy patients. According to the paper, TCR Vbeta CDR3 sequencing was carried out on around 140 peripheral blood samples, which came from 40 to 45 ophthalmopathy, around 75 hyperthyroidism and approximately 17 progressor patients. Overall study results and their limits: Sample size was not statistically predetermined, and blinding of investigators to group allocation was not performed. A 13 V-J signature model separated ophthalmopathy from stable hyperthyroidism, with approximately 87% sensitivity and about 81% specificity in cross-validation and 80%/75% in testing. Most expanded thyroid clonotypes (frequency above 0.001) were also detected in blood, suggesting blood repertoires may reflect thyroid immune responses. In validation, the model predicted progression to ophthalmopathy a median of around 6.5 months before onset, with roughly 70% sensitivity and more than 72% specificity.

Amplification of TCR beta CDR3 regions was carried out from RNA transcripts. For the first round of RT-PCR on the TCR CDR3, the HTBI primer set was used together with the Qiagen OneStep RT-PCR kit. A second multiplex PCR round built the libraries, followed by size selection and purification. Paired-end sequencing of the libraries was performed with 100 bp reads on an Illumina HiSeq2000. The original methods were these. SOAPnuke was used to process the raw data, throwing out any read that contained adapters or uncalled bases, had a mean Phred below 15, or lacked an exact constant-primer or identifier match. High-quality paired reads were merged using COPE v1.2.5, and each unique nucleotide sequence was defined as a clonotype. Clonotypes were aligned to IMGT TRBV, TRBD and TRBJ reference segments using MiTCR v1.1. Analysis was restricted to V-J combinations with a frequency above 0.0001, which covered just over 98% of repertoires. A TCS score was defined as the ratio of F50 (clonal expansion) to E x V (chaos), with BLOSUM62-based TCRdist applied between CDR3 peptides within each V-J. Welch's t-statistics and random forest reduced 514 V-J features to 13, which were used in a naive Bayes classifier (R e1071). Using fastp trimming at Q25 and MiXCR clonotype assembly, TCRdb reanalyzed the public sequencing data and kept in-frame beta chains. Each entry is one CDR3 protein sequence, shown with its most common DNA and genes. TCRdb's processing, not the authors', yielded these V and J calls. The sample includes some 420,000 distinct CDR3 sequences, with 12% to 15% observed a single time. The ten largest clones capture 5% to 6.5% of the sample.

A patient counted as having stable Graves' hyperthyroidism if no progression to ophthalmopathy occurred over 18 months of follow-up. Hyperthyroidism patients were newly diagnosed, with disease duration under 2 months, and aged 18 to 65 years. Any patient with an uncontrolled infection, another autoimmune disease, pregnancy or lactation was excluded. Clinical symptoms, serum thyroxine and TRAb, thyroid ultrasound, and orbital computed tomography formed the basis for the diagnoses. PBMCs were separated from roughly 10 ml of fresh peripheral blood using Ficoll-Paque density gradient centrifugation. Trizol reagent was used to extract total RNA, and RNA quality was then checked on an Agilent 2100 Bioanalyzer. The CDR3 numbers 21 residues from cysteine through phenylalanine. Only the CDR3 region is kept as DNA, spanning 63 bases read in frame from base 1. The germline V gene yields MGHRA for CDR1 and YSYEKL for CDR2. Trimming takes 4 bases off V and 0 bases off J; junction bases not matched to a gene: 19.

Points on this clonotype: Its antigen specificity is not known. Base qualities are missing; no much larger clone stands one base away.

The rearranged chain carries TRBV4-1 and TRBJ2-7, and TRBD2 aligns with 12 junction nucleotides. Sequenced material: blood. This clonotype was obtained from a woman younger than 30 with Graves' hyperthyroidism. The CDR3 reads CASSPLISGLAGFQLSYEQYF. Here is the DNA: TGCGCCAGCAGCCCATTAATTTCAGGACTAGCGGGGTTCCAACTCTCCTACGAGCAGTACTTC.